These 31 T cell receptor beta chains originate from one sample sequenced in a study of cytomegalovirus exposure and HLA in healthy donors (dated by TCRdb to about 2017). Receptor libraries were prepared by the immunoSEQ multiplex PCR assay. A mixture of 60 forward primers for TCR Vbeta segments and 13 reverse primers for TCR Jbeta segments was used in the multiplex PCR. The table was pulled from immuneACCESS by TCRdb, which kept in-frame rearrangements only. Such tables lose some clones; where checked, under half of the loss comes from unresolved V genes, and the rest has no known cause. Present in this sample are 150,000 to 200,000 clones, around four fifths of which were seen just once. The top ten clones comprise roughly 10% of the sample. Sequencing used PBMCs. The receptors derive from a young man in good health and CMV-seropositive.

V gene TRBV11-2 combines with J gene TRBJ1-1; D is undetermined. The CDR3 totals 14 residues. Trimming took 2 bases from V and 8 from J, leaving 15 bases between them. Germline CDR1 reads SGHAT; CDR2 reads FQNNGV. DNA of the CDR3: TGTGCCAGCAGCTTACCAAGCAGGTGGGAGGAAGCTTTCTTT. This codes for CASSLPSRWEEAFF.

This chain uses TRBV11-2 with TRBJ2-5, with D perhaps matching TRBD2 (7 bases). Germline assignment: CDR1 SGHAT and CDR2 FQNNGV. Trimming left V 4 bases short and J 5 bases short, with 14 bases between. CDR3 length: 14 amino acids. The CDR3 is CASSSWGGRETQYF. CDR3 DNA: TGTGCCAGCAGCTCGTGGGGGGGCCGCGAGACCCAGTACTTC.

V and J are TRBV7-2 and TRBJ2-7; D is possibly TRBD2 (6 bases). Germline V gene sequence: CDR1 SGHTA, CDR2 FQGNSA. V was clipped by 4 bases and J by 4 bases, with 14 bases between them. The CDR3 runs 14 residues. For the CDR3, the DNA is TGTGCCAGCAGCTCGACCTCCAGCGGGTACGAGCAGTACTTC. It yields the protein CASSSTSSGYEQYF. The entire variable domain, with the rest obtained from reference TRBV7-2 and TRBJ2-7, is as follows: GAGVSQSPSNKVTEKGKDVELRCDPISGHTALYWYRQSLGQGLEFLIYFQGNSAPDKSGLPSDRFSAERTGGSVSTLTIQRTQQEDSAVYLCASSSTSSGYEQYFGPGTRLTVT.

CDR3 sequence (DNA): TGTGCCAGCAGCTTAGTGGAGGACTACGAGCAGTACTTC. As protein: CASSLVEDYEQYF. V gene TRBV7-6 combines with J gene TRBJ2-7, with D tentatively TRBD2 (5 bases). V lost 1 base and J 3 bases, leaving 7 bases between the germline ends. This CDR3 contains 13 residues. CDR1 is SGHVS, CDR2 FNYEAQ, per germline.

This clone appeared a single time. The genes are TRBV20-1 and TRBJ1-2; D uncertain. This CDR3 contains 10 residues. Germline loops: CDR1 DFQATT, CDR2 SNEGSKA (reference sequence). V lost 6 bases, J lost 8 bases, and 10 bases lay in between. The CDR3 DNA reads as TGCAGTGCCGGAGCGGGCGGCTACACCTTC. This codes for CSAGAGGYTF.

The chain joins TRBV19 to TRBJ1-1; D possibly corresponds to TRBD1 (5 bases). There are 15 residues in the CDR3. Trimming cost V 1 base and J 1 base, with 10 bases left between them. Germline CDR1 is LNHDA and CDR2 is SQIVND (reference sequence). CDR3 region: CASSIADRTNTEAFF. The CDR3, as DNA: TGTGCCAGTAGTATAGCAGACAGAACGAACACTGAAGCTTTCTTT. Supplemented by reference TRBV19 and TRBJ1-1, the full variable domain reads DGGITQSPKYLFRKEGQNVTLSCEQNLNHDAMYWYRQDPGQGLRLIYYSQIVNDFQKGDIAEGYSVSREKKESFPLTVTSAQKNPTAFYLCASSIADRTNTEAFFGQGTRLTVV.

V and J are TRBV13 and TRBJ1-3, with 8 bases matching TRBD1. Germline CDR1 reads PRHDT; CDR2 reads FYEKMQ (reference sequence). The ends lost 0 bases at V and 3 bases at J; junction bases unmatched: 4. This CDR3 is 16 amino acids long. The CDR3 DNA follows: TGTGCCAGCAGCTTAGGTCTCGGGACAGGTGGAAACACCATATATTTT. Translated, it gives CASSLGLGTGGNTIYF. Full variable domain (missing parts from reference TRBV13 and TRBJ1-3): AAGVIQSPRHLIKEKRETATLKCYPIPRHDTVYWYQQGPGQDPQFLISFYEKMQSDKGSIPDRFSAQQFSDYHSELNMSSLELGDSALYFCASSLGLGTGGNTIYFGEGSWLTVV.

This chain uses TRBV4-2 with TRBJ1-3, with a possible D match to TRBD1 (6 bases). Per germline, CDR1 LGHNA and CDR2 YNFKEQ. The CDR3 consists of 17 residues. The V end lost 0 bases, the J end lost 4 bases, and 16 bases lay between the germline ends. This chain's CDR3 is CASSQDPPGTTGNTIYF. The CDR3 nucleotides read TGTGCCAGCAGCCAAGACCCCCCTGGGACAACGGGAAACACCATATATTTT.

V is TRBV14 and J is TRBJ2-5, with 8 bases matching TRBD1. CDR3 length: 12 amino acids. Germline V gene lookup returns CDR1 SGHDN and CDR2 FVKESK. Trimming removed 3 bases from V and 14 bases from J; junction bases left unmatched: 8. The CDR3 nucleotides are TGTGCCAGCAGCCAGACAGGGGCCAAAATCTACTTC. Residues: CASSQTGAKIYF.

In its sample, this clone was seen a few times. The CDR3 DNA reads as TGTGCCAGCAGTGTTCGGACAGTATCTGGAAACACCATATATTTT. Translation gives CASSVRTVSGNTIYF. The V and J genes are TRBV6-1 and TRBJ1-3, with D possibly being TRBD1 (6 bases). Germline CDR1 MNHNS, CDR2 SASEGT. This CDR3 contains 15 residues. V lost 4 bases to trimming and J lost 1 base, with 11 bases between them.

This clone was seen a few times. This chain joins TRBV27 and TRBJ2-3; possibly TRBD2 for D (7 bases). The germline V gene has CDR1 MNHEY and CDR2 SMNVEV (reference sequence). This CDR3 is built from 18 residues. Trimming cost V 6 bases and J 0 bases, with 22 bases left between them. In DNA form, the CDR3 reads TGTGCCAGCAGCCTAGCGGTGGGGGCCAAACTGAGCACAGATACGCAGTATTTT. Translation gives CASSLAVGAKLSTDTQYF.

This clone showed up just a few times. This chain links TRBV5-4 with TRBJ2-4, with D perhaps matching TRBD2 (6 bases). The CDR3 spans 16 residues. Trimming pared 1 base from V and 1 base from J, leaving 12 bases between. Germline-derived CDR1 and CDR2 are SGHNT and YYREEE (reference sequence). The CDR3 loop is CASSLPSGGAKNIQYF. CDR3 DNA: TGTGCCAGCAGCTTGCCTAGTGGGGGGGCCAAAAACATTCAGTACTTC.

In its sample, this clone was seen once. The gene calls are TRBV30 and TRBJ1-3, with no clear D. Trimming took off 2 bases at V and 11 bases at J, with 13 bases between the two ends. Looked up from germline, CDR1 is GTSNPN and CDR2 is SVGIG (reference sequence). The CDR3 totals 12 residues. CDR3 loop: CAWSTEGRSIYF. As DNA, the CDR3 is TGTGCCTGGAGTACCGAGGGAAGGTCCATATATTTT.

This clone was observed a handful of times. The chain uses TRBV5-4 and TRBJ1-1; D is ambiguous. Germline V lookup: CDR1 SGHNT, CDR2 YYREEE (reference sequence). The V and J ends lost 2 bases and 1 base respectively, with 6 bases between them. The CDR3 spans 13 residues. The CDR3 DNA sequence: TGTGCCAGCAGCTTAGCACGGAACACTGAAGCTTTCTTT. It yields the protein CASSLARNTEAFF.

The V gene is TRBV5-4, the J gene TRBJ2-7; maybe TRBD2 (5 bases). The V and J ends lost 5 bases and 6 bases respectively, with 12 bases between them. The CDR3 is 12 amino acids. Germline assignment: CDR1 SGHNT and CDR2 YYREEE (reference sequence). CDR3 in amino acids: CASSPGSGEQYF. The CDR3 DNA is TGTGCCAGCAGTCCGGGGTCCGGCGAGCAGTACTTC.

The chain links TRBV2 to TRBJ1-1, with D possibly matching TRBD1 (5 bases). This CDR3 is built from 14 residues. V lost 5 bases and J 1 base, leaving 11 bases between the germline ends. Germline assignment: CDR1 SNHLY and CDR2 FYNNEI. As DNA, the CDR3 is TGTGCCAGCAGTCAGGGCCGAAAGAACACTGAAGCTTTCTTT. Encoded protein: CASSQGRKNTEAFF.

In regard to this clone: One end of the junction does not line up with germline, which may come from a read error. The chain links TRBV18 to TRBJ2-7, with D possibly matching TRBD2 (5 bases). Germline-derived CDR1 and CDR2 are KGHSH and LQKENI. The CDR3 has 17 amino acids. The CDR3 region has the DNA TGTGCCAGCTCCCCACAACTTACGTCGGGGAGCTCCTACGAGCAGTACTTC. Protein: CASSPQLTSGSSYEQYF. The full variable domain, with the rest looked up from reference TRBV18 and TRBJ2-7, is NAGVMQNPRHLVRRRGQEARLRCSPMKGHSHVYWYRQLPEEGLKFMVYLQKENIIDESGMPKERFSAEFPKEGPSILRIQQVVRGDSAAYFCASSPQLTSGSSYEQYFGPGTRLTVT.

The chain combines TRBV12-2 with TRBJ2-7; whether TRBD2, the table's D call, matches the DNA was not checked. TRBV12-2 is a recognized pseudogene. The CDR3 is made up of 15 amino acids. In DNA, the CDR3 is TGTGCAAGTCGCCCCGGGACTCTTCTATGGTACGAGCAGTACTTC. It translates to CASRPGTLLWYEQYF.

The chain combines TRBV25-1 with TRBJ2-2; the D is unclear. Germline V gene data show CDR1 as MGHDK and CDR2 as SYGVNS. The CDR3 loop spans 12 amino acids. Trimming removed 3 bases from V and 9 bases from J, with 8 bases in between. The CDR3 protein is CASSDPLRELFF. As DNA, the CDR3 is TGTGCCAGCAGTGACCCCCTCCGGGAGCTGTTTTTT.

V usage is TRBV6-5 and J usage is TRBJ2-1, with D maybe TRBD2 (6 bases). Germline V gives CDR1 MNHEY, CDR2 SVGAGI. V was clipped by 5 bases and J by 8 bases, with 19 bases between them. The CDR3 is 15 residues long. The CDR3 DNA reads as TGTGCCAGCAGTAAGTGGAGGGGCTTAAGGCATGAGCAGTTCTTC. This encodes CASSKWRGLRHEQFF.

The chain is built from TRBV7-9 and TRBJ2-5, with 10 bases matching TRBD2. The CDR3 runs to 17 residues. Germline V gene lookup returns CDR1 SEHNR and CDR2 FQNEAQ (reference sequence). V was pared by 3 bases and J by 4 bases, with 11 bases of the junction left unmatched. CDR3 coding DNA: TGTGCCAGCAGCTTGCCTTTCGAGCGGGAGGGAGGAGAGACCCAGTACTTC. Amino acids: CASSLPFEREGGETQYF.

This clone appeared once. The V call is TRBV7-2, the J call TRBJ1-2; D is unclear. Germline V gives CDR1 SGHTA, CDR2 FQGNSA. V lost 5 bases, J lost 7 bases, and 17 bases lay in between. This CDR3 contains 14 residues. The CDR3 is CASSVFPPTGGYTF. As DNA, the CDR3 is TGTGCCAGCAGCGTTTTCCCCCCTACGGGTGGCTACACCTTC.

This chain uses TRBV2 with TRBJ2-7, with 7 bases fitting TRBD1. Germline V CDR1 and CDR2: SNHLY, FYNNEI. The trim removed 5 bases at V and 2 bases at J, leaving 6 bases unmatched. The CDR3 is made up of 14 amino acids. Here the CDR3 reads CASSTGTAAYEQYF. The CDR3 nucleotides read TGTGCCAGCAGTACCGGGACAGCAGCCTACGAGCAGTACTTC.

This clone was observed a few times. This chain uses TRBV7-9 with TRBJ1-2, with D possibly matching TRBD1 (5 bases). CDR3 length: 13 residues. The germline gives CDR1 SEHNR, CDR2 FQNEAQ (reference sequence). The ends were cut back, 1 base at V and 4 bases at J, with 7 bases in the middle. CDR3 DNA sequence: TGTGCCAGCAGCTTAGGGACAAGCTATGGCTACACCTTC. Protein product: CASSLGTSYGYTF.

V usage is TRBV4-1 and J usage is TRBJ2-7, with TRBD1 matching 9 bases. V lost 0 bases, J lost 3 bases, and 12 bases stayed unmatched. The CDR3 has 18 amino acids. Germline assignment: CDR1 MGHRA and CDR2 YSYEKL. The CDR3 loop is CASSQEANGLDRGYEQYF. The DNA of the CDR3 is TGCGCCAGCAGCCAAGAGGCGAATGGTTTGGACAGGGGCTACGAGCAGTACTTC.

The chain couples TRBV7-9 to TRBJ1-4, with TRBD1 matching over 8 bases. CDR1 is SEHNR and CDR2 is FQNEAQ in the germline V gene (reference sequence). V lost 2 bases and J lost 8; bases outside the gene matches: 13. CDR3 length equals 17 residues. In DNA form, the CDR3 reads TGTGCCAGCAGCTTATGGGAAAGACAGGGGATAGGGGAAAAACTGTTTTTT. It encodes CASSLWERQGIGEKLFF. Filled out from reference TRBV7-9 and TRBJ1-4, the complete variable domain reads DTGVSQNPRHKITKRGQNVTFRCDPISEHNRLYWYRQTLGQGPEFLTYFQNEAQLEKSRLLSDRFSAERPKGSFSTLEIQRTEQGDSAMYLCASSLWERQGIGEKLFFGSGTQLSVL.

V gene TRBV19 combines with J gene TRBJ2-3, with 7 nucleotides matching TRBD2. The ends lost 10 bases at V and 11 bases at J; junction bases unmatched: 9. This CDR3 spans 11 amino acids. CDR1 and CDR2 from the germline V gene are LNHDA and SQIVND (reference sequence). CDR3 sequence reads: CATFLGGLQYF. CDR3 nucleotides: TGTGCCACTTTCCTCGGGGGGTTGCAGTATTTT.

The genes are TRBV27 and TRBJ2-7; a weak D match, TRBD1 (6 bases). V was shortened by 6 bases and J by 3 bases, with 15 bases between the two germline ends. The CDR3 loop spans 14 amino acids. Germline CDR1 and CDR2: MNHEY and SMNVEV (reference sequence). The CDR3 DNA sequence: TGTGCCAGCAGATCCTTGGACAGCCTCTACGAGCAGTACTTC. It yields the protein CASRSLDSLYEQYF.

The sample holds a few counts of this clone. The gene calls are TRBV6-5 and TRBJ2-1; TRBD2 matches at 12 bases. CDR1 is MNHEY and CDR2 is SVGAGI in the germline V gene. This CDR3 region has 15 residues. Trimming removed 6 bases from V and 4 bases from J; junction bases left unmatched: 4. CDR3 loop: CASSRLAGEYNEQFF. CDR3 bases: TGTGCCAGCAGCCGACTAGCGGGAGAGTACAATGAGCAGTTCTTC.

The rearrangement uses TRBV28 and TRBJ1-2; 11 bases line up with TRBD1. With V trimmed by 7 bases and J by 7 bases, 5 bases remained unmatched. There are 13 residues in the CDR3. CDR1 MDHEN and CDR2 SYDVKM come from the germline V gene. This CDR3 reads CASTTGTGGGYTF. The CDR3 DNA is TGTGCCAGCACCACCGGGACAGGGGGTGGCTACACCTTC.

The chain carries TRBV5-1 and TRBJ2-7; 9 bases line up with TRBD1. Germline CDR1 is SGHRS and CDR2 is YFSETQ. V lost 4 bases to trimming and J lost 2 bases; unmatched junction nucleotides: 10. The CDR3 extends over 16 amino acids. CDR3 protein: CASSSGQGQGTYEQYF. Written as DNA, the CDR3 is TGCGCCAGCAGCAGCGGTCAGGGACAGGGAACCTACGAGCAGTACTTC.